This T cell receptor (beta chain) was documented in a study of T-cell memory formation after mild COVID-19. The wider study: In these data, TCR clusters were largely donor specific.

5'RACE with constant-segment primers yielded barcoded, UMI-tagged TCR alpha and TCR beta cDNA libraries. Via MiXCR, TCRdb re-called the 5' RACE reads, giving one row per CDR3 protein. The sample carries some 450,000 distinct CDR3 sequences, 20% recorded once. Details on this clonotype: Its antigen remains unidentified.

Study-level points and caveats: Clones that shrank (day 15 to 85) were balanced CD4/CD8, whereas later expanders leaned CD4+. Contracting CD8+ clones were enriched in EMRA, CD4+ mainly in CM and EM.

Trimming shortened V by 5 bases and J by 3 bases, and 10 bases separated the two germline ends. Germline V gene data show CDR1 as SEHNR and CDR2 as FQNEAQ (reference sequence). This CDR3 contains 13 residues. This sequence was found in an adult woman who had mild COVID-19 (a few samples of this study predate the infection). Cell type and time point are not known. Sequencing used PBMCs or a T cell subset sorted from them (not recorded which). The chain joins TRBV7-9 to TRBJ1-2; D unresolved. The CDR3 DNA is TGTGCCAGCAGCCCTCCGGGCGACTATGGCTACACCTTC. Amino acid sequence: CASSPPGDYGYTF. Looking up the rest from reference TRBV7-9 and TRBJ1-2 gives the full variable domain: DTGVSQNPRHKITKRGQNVTFRCDPISEHNRLYWYRQTLGQGPEFLTYFQNEAQLEKSRLLSDRFSAERPKGSFSTLEIQRTEQGDSAMYLCASSPPGDYGYTFGSGTRLTVV.